The clone carrying this T cell receptor (beta chain) was found a few times. Its specificity is not known. The data belong to a study of breast tumors, draining lymph nodes, adjacent tissues. Germline CDR1 reads SGHTA; CDR2 reads FQGNSA. The V gene lost 5 bases and the J gene lost 0 bases, with 16 bases spanning the gap. The CDR3 extends over 16 amino acids. Breast cancer patients provided tissue from their axillary draining lymph nodes. TCRdb re-called the multiplex PCR reads through MiXCR, storing one row per CDR3 protein. The data contain about 180,000 distinct CDR3 sequences, roughly a third of them singletons. Study results and caveats: Tumor repertoires ranked between lymph nodes and nontumor tissue in diversity, with V and J gene preferences. Data only fit, rather than demonstrated, lymph node origin of most tumor T cells. Luminal-like breast cancer showed significantly greater tumor-nontumor repertoire similarity than basal-like breast cancer did. Data fit most tumor T cells coming from lymph node, expanding in tumor.

This clonotype was obtained from a female donor with breast cancer. Some clones in this sample may be carry-over from other donors' samples. The sample consisted of axillary lymph node tissue. The rearrangement uses TRBV7-2 and TRBJ1-1, with no clear D. CDR3 sequence: CASSRPAGGLNTEAFF. In DNA, the CDR3 is TGTGCCAGCAGCCGTCCGGCCGGCGGTTTGAACACTGAAGCTTTCTTT.